These T cell receptor beta chains were read from a single sample in a study of T cell responses to AZD1222 COVID-19 vaccine. Using immunoSEQ multiplex PCR, the repertoire was profiled, and TCRdb retains in-frame clones only, with some absent. Of about 97,000 clones listed, about 89% are singletons. Source: peripheral blood, taken on day 0 of AZD1222 vaccination. Receptors were obtained from an adult in good health. CDR3s include the opening cysteine and the closing phenylalanine or tryptophan. Fields, in order: V gene, D gene, clone size, J gene, CDR3 protein, CDR3 DNA. D genes are given only for firm matches. Only part of the rows carry a size: once, few, many, or a class if the clone is expanded.

V gene: TRBV7-6; D gene: .; clone size: .; J gene: TRBJ2-2; CDR3 protein: CASSLADTGELFF; CDR3 DNA: TGTGCCAGCAGCTTAGCGGACACCGGGGAGCTGTTTTTT
V gene: TRBV16; D gene: .; clone size: .; J gene: TRBJ1-2; CDR3 protein: CASSQLGVVGTRYTF; CDR3 DNA: TGTGCCAGCAGCCAATTGGGAGTTGTGGGGACACGCTACACCTTC
V gene: TRBV7-2; D gene: .; clone size: .; J gene: TRBJ2-1; CDR3 protein: CASSLGYSVSYNEQFF; CDR3 DNA: TGTGCCAGCAGCCTAGGTTACTCGGTCTCCTACAATGAGCAGTTCTTC
V gene: TRBV7-8; D gene: TRBD1; clone size: .; J gene: TRBJ1-1; CDR3 protein: CASSLGQGTEAFF; CDR3 DNA: TGTGCCAGCAGCTTAGGACAGGGGACTGAAGCTTTCTTT
V gene: TRBV5-1; D gene: TRBD2; clone size: few; J gene: TRBJ2-2; CDR3 protein: CASSPTSGIRSGELFF; CDR3 DNA: TGCGCCAGCAGCCCAACTAGCGGGATCAGGTCCGGGGAGCTGTTTTTT
V gene: TRBV29-1; D gene: TRBD1; clone size: .; J gene: TRBJ2-1; CDR3 protein: CSVGGTGGNEQFF; CDR3 DNA: TGCAGCGTTGGAGGGACAGGGGGCAATGAGCAGTTCTTC
V gene: TRBV2; D gene: .; clone size: .; J gene: TRBJ1-5; CDR3 protein: CASSGVGMHQPQHF; CDR3 DNA: TGTGCCAGCAGTGGCGTGGGGATGCATCAGCCCCAGCATTTT
V gene: TRBV19; D gene: .; clone size: .; J gene: TRBJ2-7; CDR3 protein: CASSPRDRLYEQYF; CDR3 DNA: TGTGCCAGTAGTCCCCGGGACCGACTCTACGAGCAGTACTTC
V gene: TRBV10-3; D gene: TRBD1; clone size: .; J gene: TRBJ1-2; CDR3 protein: CAITGTGGLFGYTF; CDR3 DNA: TGTGCCATCACGGGGACAGGGGGCCTCTTTGGCTACACCTTC
V gene: TRBV18; D gene: .; clone size: few; J gene: TRBJ2-7; CDR3 protein: CASSPGGDEQYF; CDR3 DNA: TGTGCCAGCTCACCGGGAGGTGACGAGCAGTACTTC
V gene: TRBV12-3/TRBV12-4; D gene: .; clone size: .; J gene: TRBJ1-1; CDR3 protein: CASSLWASWAFF; CDR3 DNA: TGTGCCAGCAGTTTATGGGCATCTTGGGCTTTCTTT
V gene: TRBV2; D gene: .; clone size: .; J gene: TRBJ1-1; CDR3 protein: CASNGDYNTEAFF; CDR3 DNA: TGTGCCAGCAATGGGGACTATAACACTGAAGCTTTCTTT
V gene: TRBV18; D gene: .; clone size: .; J gene: TRBJ1-1; CDR3 protein: CASSPRQQGSNTEAFF; CDR3 DNA: TGTGCCAGCTCACCGAGACAGCAGGGGTCGAACACTGAAGCTTTCTTT
V gene: TRBV3-1/TRBV3-2; D gene: TRBD2; clone size: .; J gene: TRBJ2-5; CDR3 protein: CASSQRAVGGLADPRGETQYF; CDR3 DNA: TGTGCCAGCAGCCAAAGGGCGGTCGGGGGACTAGCGGACCCGAGGGGAGAGACCCAGTACTTC
V gene: TRBV6-2/TRBV6-3; D gene: TRBD1; clone size: .; J gene: TRBJ1-5; CDR3 protein: CASSSQGNQPQHF; CDR3 DNA: TGTGCCAGCAGTTCACAGGGGAATCAGCCCCAGCATTTT
V gene: TRBV14; D gene: .; clone size: .; J gene: TRBJ2-5; CDR3 protein: CASSQESFLSTETQYF; CDR3 DNA: TGTGCCAGCAGCCAAGAGTCTTTCCTGAGTACGGAGACCCAGTACTTC
V gene: TRBV13; D gene: TRBD2; clone size: .; J gene: TRBJ2-7; CDR3 protein: CASSNPSGSYEQYF; CDR3 DNA: TGTGCCAGCAGCAACCCTAGCGGAAGCTACGAGCAGTACTTC
V gene: TRBV29-1; D gene: .; clone size: once; J gene: TRBJ2-7; CDR3 protein: CSGQAGPSYEQYF; CDR3 DNA: TGCAGCGGACAGGCAGGGCCCTCCTACGAGCAGTACTTC
V gene: TRBV28; D gene: .; clone size: .; J gene: TRBJ2-5; CDR3 protein: CASSLGGGPETQYF; CDR3 DNA: TGTGCCAGCAGCCTAGGGGGAGGGCCGGAGACCCAGTACTTC
V gene: TRBV2; D gene: .; clone size: .; J gene: TRBJ2-3; CDR3 protein: CASSGQTIGDTQYF; CDR3 DNA: TGTGCCAGCAGTGGGCAGACCATAGGAGATACGCAGTATTTT
V gene: TRBV28; D gene: .; clone size: .; J gene: TRBJ2-1; CDR3 protein: CASSQGLYNEQFF; CDR3 DNA: TGTGCCAGCAGTCAGGGACTCTACAATGAGCAGTTCTTC
V gene: TRBV10-3; D gene: TRBD1; clone size: .; J gene: TRBJ2-3; CDR3 protein: CAIGQGVGTDTQYF; CDR3 DNA: TGTGCCATTGGACAGGGGGTTGGCACAGATACGCAGTATTTT
V gene: TRBV15; D gene: .; clone size: .; J gene: TRBJ2-3; CDR3 protein: CATREMIADTQYF; CDR3 DNA: TGTGCCACCAGGGAGATGATCGCAGATACGCAGTATTTT
V gene: TRBV6-2/TRBV6-3; D gene: .; clone size: once; J gene: TRBJ2-6; CDR3 protein: CASSYVASGANVLTF; CDR3 DNA: TGTGCCAGCAGTTACGTGGCTTCTGGGGCCAACGTCCTGACTTTC
V gene: TRBV21-1; D gene: .; clone size: .; J gene: TRBJ2-7; CDR3 protein: CASNPGQSSYEQYF; CDR3 DNA: TGTGCCAGCAACCCCGGACAGAGCTCCTACGAGCAGTACTTC
V gene: TRBV6-5; D gene: TRBD2; clone size: .; J gene: TRBJ2-3; CDR3 protein: CASSYSSGSETDTQYF; CDR3 DNA: TGTGCCAGCAGTTACTCGAGCGGGAGTGAGACAGATACGCAGTATTTT
V gene: TRBV20-1; D gene: TRBD2; clone size: few; J gene: TRBJ2-1; CDR3 protein: CSAREGLPEFF; CDR3 DNA: TGCAGTGCTAGAGAGGGACTACCGGAGTTCTTC
V gene: TRBV3-1/TRBV3-2; D gene: .; clone size: .; J gene: TRBJ2-7; CDR3 protein: CASSPEGLFEQYF; CDR3 DNA: TGTGCCAGCAGTCCGGAGGGGTTATTCGAGCAGTACTTC
V gene: TRBV7-3; D gene: .; clone size: .; J gene: TRBJ2-1; CDR3 protein: CASSLDQSYNEQFF; CDR3 DNA: TGTGCCAGCAGCCTGGACCAGTCCTACAATGAGCAGTTCTTC
V gene: TRBV7-2; D gene: TRBD1; clone size: .; J gene: TRBJ1-1; CDR3 protein: CASSEGQGGNTEAFF; CDR3 DNA: TGTGCCAGCAGCGAGGGACAGGGTGGTAACACTGAAGCTTTCTTT
V gene: TRBV5-1; D gene: .; clone size: .; J gene: TRBJ1-1; CDR3 protein: CASSLQGGNTEAFF; CDR3 DNA: TGCGCCAGCAGCCTACAGGGCGGAAACACTGAAGCTTTCTTT
V gene: TRBV5-1; D gene: .; clone size: .; J gene: TRBJ1-2; CDR3 protein: CASSPLIGSGYGYTF; CDR3 DNA: TGCGCCAGCAGCCCCCTCATAGGCTCGGGCTATGGCTACACCTTC
V gene: TRBV5-1; D gene: TRBD1; clone size: few; J gene: TRBJ2-5; CDR3 protein: CASSRRTGLQETQYF; CDR3 DNA: TGCGCCAGCAGCCGAAGGACAGGGCTCCAAGAGACCCAGTACTTC
V gene: TRBV7-2; D gene: TRBD1; clone size: .; J gene: TRBJ2-4; CDR3 protein: CASSRGGPRGLVAKNIQYF; CDR3 DNA: TGTGCCAGCAGCCGGGGCGGGCCAAGGGGGCTTGTGGCCAAAAACATTCAGTACTTC
V gene: TRBV7-3; D gene: .; clone size: .; J gene: TRBJ2-3; CDR3 protein: CASSLTFAADTQYF; CDR3 DNA: TGTGCCAGCAGCTTAACGTTTGCCGCAGATACGCAGTATTTT
V gene: TRBV5-1; D gene: TRBD1; clone size: .; J gene: TRBJ2-7; CDR3 protein: CASRLGQGAGYEQYF; CDR3 DNA: TGCGCCAGCAGACTCGGACAGGGGGCAGGTTACGAGCAGTACTTC
V gene: TRBV29-1; D gene: .; clone size: .; J gene: TRBJ1-2; CDR3 protein: CSVGRQNYGYTF; CDR3 DNA: TGCAGCGTTGGGAGGCAGAACTATGGCTACACCTTC
V gene: TRBV6-2/TRBV6-3; D gene: TRBD1; clone size: once; J gene: TRBJ2-3; CDR3 protein: CASSRMRQGDYTQYF; CDR3 DNA: TGTGCCAGCAGTAGGATGAGACAGGGCGACTATACGCAGTATTTT
V gene: TRBV6-2/TRBV6-3; D gene: TRBD1; clone size: .; J gene: TRBJ1-5; CDR3 protein: CASSYPGQGYSNQPQHF; CDR3 DNA: TGTGCCAGCAGTTACCCGGGACAGGGGTATAGCAATCAGCCCCAGCATTTT
V gene: TRBV7-2; D gene: TRBD2; clone size: few; J gene: TRBJ2-1; CDR3 protein: CASSFGLAGASSYNEQFF; CDR3 DNA: TGTGCCAGCAGCTTTGGACTAGCGGGGGCAAGCTCCTACAATGAGCAGTTCTTC
V gene: TRBV19; D gene: TRBD1; clone size: .; J gene: TRBJ1-2; CDR3 protein: CASSLPAGQGARGYTF; CDR3 DNA: TGTGCCAGTAGTCTCCCTGCGGGACAGGGGGCGCGTGGCTACACCTTC